This T cell receptor beta chain came from a study of cytomegalovirus exposure and HLA in healthy donors. Findings of the study overall: TCR beta sequences reportedly predicted most subjects' HLA-A and HLA-B alleles accurately. The study designated about 180 TCR beta chains cytomegalovirus-associated. Later analysis suggested links between common viral pathogens and several top significant clusters.

PCR primers comprised 60 Vbeta and 13 Jbeta primers. Method: immunoSEQ multiplex PCR; TCRdb's copy keeps in-frame clones and lacks some. Among 95,000 to 150,000 clones listed, around 76% were seen once. Trimming pared 0 bases from V and 2 bases from J, leaving 14 bases between. CDR1 is MGHRA and CDR2 is YSYEKL in the germline V gene. The CDR3 consists of 17 residues. For this clone: Its antigen is unidentified.

The receptor's source is a man aged 55 to 70 in good health and CMV-seropositive. The chain has TRBV4-1 and TRBJ1-5; D gene uncertain. The specimen was PBMCs. CDR3 bases: TGCGCCAGCAGCCAAGATCTCGTCGGGGTCCGCAATCAGCCCCAGCATTTT. This gives the protein CASSQDLVGVRNQPQHF.